The following is a TCR beta chain sequence with its context. Its antigen is undetermined. This entry belongs to a study of shared clonotypes between healthy human individuals. Study-wide background: The cohort comprised a couple of women and a few men. Their ages spanned 18 to 49 years. Broader study findings: Across subsets, estimated richness was generally greater for naive than for memory populations. The rarefaction results pointed to incomplete sorted-subset sequencing despite large depth.

Only in-frame clones appear in the TCRdb table, and some are missing; sequencing was by immunoSEQ multiplex PCR. The data contain roughly 1 million clones, 70% to 80% of them singletons. What was sequenced was memory CD4+ T cells from PBMCs. Subset in this sample: CD45RA-negative fraction. This clonotype was sampled from a man between 18 and 35 years old in good health. Some clones in this sample may be carry-over from other donors' samples.

The CDR3 DNA reads as TGCGCCAGCAGCGCCGACCCCTCTGGGGCCAACGTCCTGACTTTC. Protein product: CASSADPSGANVLTF. V usage is TRBV5-1 and J usage is TRBJ2-6, with D unclear. V shed 4 bases and J shed 0 bases, with 8 bases lying between them. Germline CDR1 reads SGHRS; CDR2 reads YFSETQ. This CDR3 region has 15 residues.